This entry lists 21 T cell receptor beta chains sequenced from one sample in a study of cytomegalovirus exposure and HLA in healthy donors. The PCR made use of 60 Vbeta and 13 Jbeta primers. The assay was immunoSEQ multiplex PCR, and TCRdb's table has in-frame clones only and misses some. The sample comprises approximately 100,000 clones, roughly 82% of which are singletons, and roughly 10% rests with the top ten. The specimen sequenced was PBMCs. These receptor sequences come from a man aged 50 to 60 in good health and CMV-seronegative.

J is TRBJ1-5 and V is TRBV19, with D possibly matching TRBD1 (5 bases). Trimming took off 0 bases at V and 0 bases at J, with 12 bases between the two ends. Germline V CDR1 and CDR2: LNHDA, SQIVND (reference sequence). CDR3 length: 17 residues. This chain's CDR3 is CASSIDLTVYSNQPQHF. The CDR3 region has the DNA TGTGCCAGTAGTATAGACCTGACAGTTTATAGCAATCAGCCCCAGCATTTT.

This chain uses TRBV19 with TRBJ1-5; D not certain. From germline, CDR1 is LNHDA and CDR2 SQIVND (reference sequence). Trimming pared 3 bases from V and 8 bases from J, leaving 14 bases between. The CDR3 consists of 14 residues. The CDR3 nucleotides are TGTGCCAGTAGTATGGGCCGCGATCCGGAGCCCCAGCATTTT. It encodes CASSMGRDPEPQHF.

This clone occurred a few times. CDR3 DNA: TGTGCCAGCAGCTTAACGGGAGCTGAAGCTTTCTTT. This gives the protein CASSLTGAEAFF. The chain recombines TRBV7-8 with TRBJ1-1; no reliable D call. Germline V CDR1 and CDR2: SGHVS, FQNEAQ. Trimming pared 2 bases from V and 6 bases from J, leaving 7 bases between. The CDR3 is 12 amino acids.

V and J are TRBV7-9 and TRBJ1-4; D gene uncertain. Trimming removed 3 bases from V and 8 bases from J, with 16 bases in between. CDR3 length equals 15 residues. CDR1 SEHNR and CDR2 FQNEAQ come from the germline V gene (reference sequence). The CDR3 loop is CASSLQSRAQEKLFF. The CDR3 DNA reads as TGTGCCAGCAGCTTGCAATCGCGGGCGCAAGAAAAACTGTTTTTT. Full variable domain (rest looked up from reference TRBV7-9 and TRBJ1-4): DTGVSQNPRHKITKRGQNVTFRCDPISEHNRLYWYRQTLGQGPEFLTYFQNEAQLEKSRLLSDRFSAERPKGSFSTLEIQRTEQGDSAMYLCASSLQSRAQEKLFFGSGTQLSVL.

J is TRBJ2-7 and V is TRBV30; 7 bases match TRBD2. V was pared by 4 bases and J by 7 bases, with 10 bases of the junction left unmatched. Per germline, CDR1 GTSNPN and CDR2 SVGIG (reference sequence). The CDR3 is 13 amino acids. This CDR3 is CAWIRGAAGEQYF. As DNA, the CDR3 is TGTGCCTGGATTCGGGGCGCAGCGGGAGAGCAGTACTTC.

CDR3 nucleotide sequence: TGTGCCAGCAGCCCTTTCGCGTCCTACAATGAGCAGTTCTTC. Protein product: CASSPFASYNEQFF. V and J are TRBV9 and TRBJ2-1; D is unclear. From germline, CDR1 is SGDLS and CDR2 YYNGEE. V was shortened by 4 bases and J by 1 base, with 9 bases between the two germline ends. This CDR3 contains 14 residues.

The V gene is TRBV2, the J gene TRBJ2-7, with D possibly matching TRBD2 (5 bases). CDR3 length: 15 amino acids. Germline CDR1 is SNHLY and CDR2 is FYNNEI. Trimming cost V 5 bases and J 2 bases, with 16 bases left between them. CDR3 loop: CASSRSGGPTYEQYF. As DNA, the CDR3 is TGTGCCAGCAGTCGGAGCGGAGGCCCTACCTACGAGCAGTACTTC.

This clone was picked up a small number of times. The chain uses TRBV5-4 and TRBJ2-6; TRBD2 might be the D (5 bases). CDR1 SGHNT and CDR2 YYREEE come from the germline V gene (reference sequence). The CDR3 contains 14 residues. Between the trimmed V and J ends, which lost 4 bases and 11 bases, there was a span of 16 bases. The CDR3 sequence: CASSPDPAGDVLTF. CDR3 in DNA: TGTGCCAGCAGCCCAGACCCGGCCGGGGACGTCCTGACTTTC.

The chain joins TRBV5-1 to TRBJ1-3; 7 nucleotides line up with TRBD1. The germline gives CDR1 SGHRS, CDR2 YFSETQ. J was trimmed by 4 bases and V by 0 bases; bases with no gene match: 4. This CDR3 has 15 amino acids. CDR3 DNA: TGCGCCAGCAGCTTGGAACAGGGGAAAGGAAACACCATATATTTT. The encoded protein is CASSLEQGKGNTIYF.

The V gene is TRBV6-6, the J gene TRBJ2-5; D is perhaps TRBD1 (6 bases). Germline V gene sequence: CDR1 MNHNY, CDR2 SVGAGI (reference sequence). The V end lost 7 bases, the J end lost 5 bases, and 17 bases lay between the germline ends. The CDR3 is made up of 14 amino acids. CDR3 protein: CASTRGSGTETQYF. The CDR3 nucleotides read TGTGCCAGCACCAGGGGCAGTGGCACGGAGACCCAGTACTTC.

The V call is TRBV30, the J call TRBJ2-1; TRBD2 matches at 15 bases. There are 14 residues in the CDR3. The V gene end was trimmed by 5 bases and the J gene end by 7 bases; junction bases not matched to a gene: 3. Germline V lookup: CDR1 GTSNPN, CDR2 SVGIG (reference sequence). In DNA, the CDR3 is TGTGCCTGGGGACTAGCGGGAGGGAGGAATGAGCAGTTCTTC. It specifies CAWGLAGGRNEQFF.

V is TRBV23-1 and J is TRBJ2-6; D remains ambiguous. TRBV23-1 is an open reading frame whose function is uncertain. This CDR3 spans 16 amino acids. Trimming cost V 7 bases and J 0 bases, with 13 bases left between them. The CDR3 DNA reads as TGCGCCAGCAACCCAACACCCTTCTCTGGGGCCAACGTCCTGACTTTC. The encoded protein is CASNPTPFSGANVLTF.

The chain joins TRBV18 to TRBJ2-3, with 7 bases matching TRBD1. V lost 3 bases, J lost 6 bases, and 9 bases stayed unmatched. Germline assignment: CDR1 KGHSH and CDR2 LQKENI. This CDR3 is built from 15 residues. The CDR3 DNA sequence: TGTGCCAGCTCACCCCCTAACCAGGGACAGGATACGCAGTATTTT. Translation: CASSPPNQGQDTQYF.

This clone appeared once. The chain links TRBV28 to TRBJ1-2, with TRBD1 matching over 10 bases. The V gene end was trimmed by 5 bases and the J gene end by 2 bases; junction bases not matched to a gene: 17. This CDR3 is built from 19 residues. Germline loops: CDR1 MDHEN, CDR2 SYDVKM. The CDR3 region is CASSPYGMGRDRGNYGYTF. DNA for the CDR3: TGTGCCAGCAGTCCTTACGGCATGGGCCGGGACAGGGGCAACTATGGCTACACCTTC.

In its sample, this clone was seen once. The V gene is TRBV2, the J gene TRBJ1-3; no firm D call. Germline V lookup: CDR1 SNHLY, CDR2 FYNNEI. CDR3 length equals 16 residues. The V end lost 5 bases, the J end lost 0 bases, and 14 bases lay between the germline ends. CDR3 amino acids: CASSLTDTHSGNTIYF. The CDR3 DNA is TGTGCCAGCAGTCTAACCGACACTCACTCTGGAAACACCATATATTTT.

The chain combines TRBV27 with TRBJ1-5; 12 bases line up with TRBD1. J gave up 9 bases and V 6 bases, and 12 bases lay outside the gene matches. The germline V gene encodes CDR1 MNHEY and CDR2 SMNVEV (reference sequence). This CDR3 spans 16 amino acids. The CDR3 sequence is CASSLRGQGALLPQHF. The CDR3, as DNA: TGTGCCAGCAGCTTACGGGGACAGGGGGCTTTGCTGCCCCAGCATTTT.

The chain joins TRBV6-6 to TRBJ1-5; a possible D gene is TRBD1 (5 bases). Germline V gene sequence: CDR1 MNHNY, CDR2 SVGAGI (reference sequence). The CDR3 is 15 residues long. The V gene lost 0 bases and the J gene lost 1 base, with 7 bases spanning the gap. The CDR3 DNA is TGTGCCAGCAGTTACTCGGGGGGAAGCAATCAGCCCCAGCATTTT. Its translation is CASSYSGGSNQPQHF.

The genes are TRBV5-6 and TRBJ2-5; a possible D gene is TRBD2 (7 bases). The germline V gene encodes CDR1 SGHDT and CDR2 YYEEEE. V gave up 0 bases and J gave up 5 bases, with 14 bases separating them. The CDR3 runs 15 residues. The CDR3 loop is CASSLGGGLLETQYF. CDR3 DNA: TGTGCCAGCAGCTTGGGCGGGGGCCTTTTGGAGACCCAGTACTTC. The variable domain in full, with the rest retrieved from reference TRBV5-6 and TRBJ2-5, is DAGVTQSPTHLIKTRGQQVTLRCSPKSGHDTVSWYQQALGQGPQFIFQYYEEEERQRGNFPDRFSGHQFPNYSSELNVNALLLGDSALYLCASSLGGGLLETQYFGPGTRLLVL.

The V and J genes are TRBV27 and TRBJ2-5, with D perhaps matching TRBD1 (6 bases). Trimming left V 6 bases short and J 2 bases short, with 19 bases between. CDR3 length: 16 amino acids. Germline CDR1 reads MNHEY; CDR2 reads SMNVEV (reference sequence). The chain's CDR3 is CASSHLSGHTQETQYF. For the CDR3, the DNA is TGTGCCAGCAGCCACCTATCGGGACACACTCAAGAGACCCAGTACTTC.

This sequence joins TRBV7-8 and TRBJ2-6; D is perhaps TRBD2 (5 bases). The CDR3 runs 16 residues. V was shortened by 3 bases and J by 0 bases, with 9 bases between the two germline ends. Per the germline V gene, CDR1 is SGHVS and CDR2 is FQNEAQ. CDR3 sequence: CASSLVGASGANVLTF. As DNA, the CDR3 is TGTGCCAGCAGCTTGGTGGGAGCCTCTGGGGCCAACGTCCTGACTTTC.

This chain joins TRBV19 and TRBJ1-2, with 9 bases that match TRBD1. The J segment lost 4 bases and the V segment lost 6 bases, leaving 12 bases of the junction unmatched. The CDR3 sequence is 16 residues long. The germline V gene has CDR1 LNHDA and CDR2 SQIVND (reference sequence). CDR3 in DNA: TGTGCCAGTAGCCTCCGGGACAGGGATCTTCGCTATGGCTACACCTTC. The encoded protein is CASSLRDRDLRYGYTF.